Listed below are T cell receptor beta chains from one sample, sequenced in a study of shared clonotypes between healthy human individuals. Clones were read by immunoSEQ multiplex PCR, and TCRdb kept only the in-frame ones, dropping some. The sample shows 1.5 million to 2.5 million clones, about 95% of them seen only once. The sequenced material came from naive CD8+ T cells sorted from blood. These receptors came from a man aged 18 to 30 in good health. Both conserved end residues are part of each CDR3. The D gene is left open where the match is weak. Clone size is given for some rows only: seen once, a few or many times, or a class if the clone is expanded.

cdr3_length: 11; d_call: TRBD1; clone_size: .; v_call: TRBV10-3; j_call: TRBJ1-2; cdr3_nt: TGTGCCGGGACAGGGGGCTATGGCTACACCTTC; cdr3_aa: CAGTGGYGYTF
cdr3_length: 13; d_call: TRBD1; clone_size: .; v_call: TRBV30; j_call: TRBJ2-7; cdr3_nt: TGTGCCTGGAGCCCCGGGACAGGGTACGAGCAGTACTTC; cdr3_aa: CAWSPGTGYEQYF
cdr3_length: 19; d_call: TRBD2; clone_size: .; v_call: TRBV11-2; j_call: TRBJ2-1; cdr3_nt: TGTGCCAGCAGCTCTGGACTAGCGGGGGGCTTAAGCTCCTACAATGAGCAGTTCTTC; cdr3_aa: CASSSGLAGGLSSYNEQFF
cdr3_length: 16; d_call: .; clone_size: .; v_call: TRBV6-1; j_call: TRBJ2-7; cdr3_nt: TGTGCCAGCAGTGAAAGTCCATGGGGAGCTGGGTACGAGCAGTACTTC; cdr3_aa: CASSESPWGAGYEQYF
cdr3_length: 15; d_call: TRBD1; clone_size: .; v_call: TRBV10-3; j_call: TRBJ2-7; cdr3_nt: TGTGCCATCAGTGATCCGGGACAGGGCTCCTACGAGCAGTACTTC; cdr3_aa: CAISDPGQGSYEQYF
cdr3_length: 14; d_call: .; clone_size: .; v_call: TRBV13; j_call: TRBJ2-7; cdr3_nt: TGTGCCAGCAGCCAAGGATACACCCCCTACGAGCAGTACTTC; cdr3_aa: CASSQGYTPYEQYF
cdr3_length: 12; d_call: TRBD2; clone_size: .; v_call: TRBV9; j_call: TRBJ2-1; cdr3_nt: TGTGCCAGCAGCGCAGAGCGGGGTGAGCAGTTCTTC; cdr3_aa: CASSAERGEQFF
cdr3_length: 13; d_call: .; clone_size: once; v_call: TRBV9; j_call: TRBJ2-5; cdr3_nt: TGTGCCAGCAGCGTATCAGGGGGGGAGACCCAGTACTTC; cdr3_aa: CASSVSGGETQYF
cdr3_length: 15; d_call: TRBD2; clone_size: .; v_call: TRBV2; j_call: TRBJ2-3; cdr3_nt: TGTGCCAGCAGTGAGGGGACTAGTAGCACAGATACGCAGTATTTT; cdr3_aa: CASSEGTSSTDTQYF
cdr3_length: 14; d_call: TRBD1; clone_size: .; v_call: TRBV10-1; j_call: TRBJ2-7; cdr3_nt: TGCGCCAGCAGCCGGACAGGGGCGGACTACGAGCAGTACTTC; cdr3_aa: CASSRTGADYEQYF
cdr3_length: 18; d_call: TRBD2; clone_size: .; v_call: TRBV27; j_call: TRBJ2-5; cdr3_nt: TGTGCCAGCAGCTCGGTTGGACTAGCGGGAGTTCGGGTTGGGGCCCAGTACTTC; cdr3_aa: CASSSVGLAGVRVGAQYF
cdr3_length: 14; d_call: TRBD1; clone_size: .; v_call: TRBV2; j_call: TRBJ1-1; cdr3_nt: TGTGCCATTACGGCGGACAGGGGAGAAAATGAAGCTTTCTTT; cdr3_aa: CAITADRGENEAFF
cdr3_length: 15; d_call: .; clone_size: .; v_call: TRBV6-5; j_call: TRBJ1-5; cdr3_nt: TGTGCCAGCAGGATTGACAGCCATAGCAATCAGCCCCAGCATTTT; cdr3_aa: CASRIDSHSNQPQHF
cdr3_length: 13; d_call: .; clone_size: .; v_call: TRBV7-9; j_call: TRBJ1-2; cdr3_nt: TGTGCCAGCAGCTTAGGTGTAGGGTTTGGCTACACCTTC; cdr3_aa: CASSLGVGFGYTF
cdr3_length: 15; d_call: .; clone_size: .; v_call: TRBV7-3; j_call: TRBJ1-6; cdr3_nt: TGTGCCAGCAGCTTAACGGCGGACTATAATTCACCCCTCCACTTT; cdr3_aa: CASSLTADYNSPLHF
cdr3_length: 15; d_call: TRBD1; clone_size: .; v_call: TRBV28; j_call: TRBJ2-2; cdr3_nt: TGTGCCAGCAGCCGTCGGACAGGGGGTTCCGGGGAGCTGTTTTTT; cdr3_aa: CASSRRTGGSGELFF
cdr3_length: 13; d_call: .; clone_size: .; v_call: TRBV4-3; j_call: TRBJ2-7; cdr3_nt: TGCGCCAGCAGCCGGGACGAGTCCTACGAGCAGTACTTC; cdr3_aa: CASSRDESYEQYF
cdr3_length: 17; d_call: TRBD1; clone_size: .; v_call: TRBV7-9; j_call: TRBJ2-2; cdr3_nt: TGTGCCAGCAGCTTAGGGTCCGGGGACAGGGATGATATGGAGCTGTTTTTT; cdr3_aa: CASSLGSGDRDDMELFF
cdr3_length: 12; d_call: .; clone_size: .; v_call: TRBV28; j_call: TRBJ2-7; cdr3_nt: TGTGCCAGCGGGACGTCCTCCTACGAGCAGTACTTC; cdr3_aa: CASGTSSYEQYF
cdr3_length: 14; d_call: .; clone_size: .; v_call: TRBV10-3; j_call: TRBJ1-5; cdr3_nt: TGTGCCATCAGTGAGTCTGATAGCAATCAGCCCCAGCATTTT; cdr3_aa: CAISESDSNQPQHF
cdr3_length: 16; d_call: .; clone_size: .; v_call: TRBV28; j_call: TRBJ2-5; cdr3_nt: TGTGCCAGCAGTTTATCACCTAGCGACTTCCAAGAGACCCAGTACTTC; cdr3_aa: CASSLSPSDFQETQYF
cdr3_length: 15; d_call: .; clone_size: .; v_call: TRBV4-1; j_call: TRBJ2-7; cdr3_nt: TGCGCCAGCAGCCAAGTCGTGAGGGGGTCCTACGAGCAGTACTTC; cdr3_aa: CASSQVVRGSYEQYF
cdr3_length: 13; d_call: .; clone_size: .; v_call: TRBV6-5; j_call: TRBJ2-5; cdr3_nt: TGTGCCAGCAGAGGGGGTTGGAAGGAGACCCAGTACTTC; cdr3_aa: CASRGGWKETQYF
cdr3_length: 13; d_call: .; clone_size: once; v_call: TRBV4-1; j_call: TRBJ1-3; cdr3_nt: TGCGCCAGCAGCCTAACCAGCGTTGGCACCATATATTTT; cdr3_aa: CASSLTSVGTIYF
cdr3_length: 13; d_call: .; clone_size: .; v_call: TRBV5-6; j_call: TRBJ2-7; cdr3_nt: TGTGCCAGCAGCCTAGACGGAGGACGTAAGCAGTACTTC; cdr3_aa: CASSLDGGRKQYF
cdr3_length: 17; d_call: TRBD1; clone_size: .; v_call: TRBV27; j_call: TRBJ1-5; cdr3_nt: TGTGCCAGCAGTTCGACAGGGGTCCAGGGAGGCAATCAGCCCCAGCATTTT; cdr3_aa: CASSSTGVQGGNQPQHF
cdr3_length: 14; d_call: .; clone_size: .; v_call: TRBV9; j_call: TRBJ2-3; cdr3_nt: TGTGCCAGCAGCGTAACAGAGAGCACAGATACGCAGTATTTT; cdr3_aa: CASSVTESTDTQYF
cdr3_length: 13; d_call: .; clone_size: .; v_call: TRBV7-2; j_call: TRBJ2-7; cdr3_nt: TGTGCCAGCAGCTCGGGACGGTTTTACGAGCAGTACTTC; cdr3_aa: CASSSGRFYEQYF